A single sample gave rise to the 5 T cell receptor beta chains below, sequenced in a study of T cell responses to AZD1222 COVID-19 vaccine. This table comes from immunoSEQ multiplex PCR, and its TCRdb copy is limited to in-frame clones, with some not included. This sample yields 140,000 to 150,000 clones, of which approximately 90% are seen a single time; 5.2% belongs to the top ten. The source was peripheral blood, collected on day 0 of AZD1222 vaccination. Receptors originate from an adult in good health.

The V gene is TRBV28, the J gene TRBJ2-1, with 10 bases matching TRBD2. Germline trimming cut 9 bases from V and 10 bases from J; bases unmatched to any gene: 12. CDR1 and CDR2 (germline): MDHEN, SYDVKM. The CDR3 sequence is 14 residues long. The CDR3 DNA sequence: TGTGCCAGTAGACTAGCGGGCCCTTCGGGGGAGCAGTTCTTC. Translation gives CASRLAGPSGEQFF. The full variable domain, its missing parts supplied by reference TRBV28 and TRBJ2-1, is DVKVTQSSRYLVKRTGEKVFLECVQDMDHENMFWYRQDPGLGLRLIYFSYDVKMKEKGDIPEGYSVSREKKERFSLILESASTNQTSMYLCASRLAGPSGEQFFGPGTRLTVL.

The genes are TRBV7-9 and TRBJ2-2; a possible D gene is TRBD1 (5 bases). V lost 3 bases and J 5 bases, leaving 10 bases between the germline ends. The CDR3 is 14 amino acids. Germline CDR1 and CDR2: SEHNR and FQNEAQ (reference sequence). The CDR3 sequence: CASSFAGNTGELFF. The CDR3 region has the DNA TGTGCCAGCAGCTTTGCAGGGAATACCGGGGAGCTGTTTTTT.

The chain is built from TRBV24-1 and TRBJ1-2; 11 bases line up with TRBD1. The length of the CDR3 is 15 residues. From germline, CDR1 is KGHDR and CDR2 SFDVKD. With 4 bases clipped from V and 3 bases from J, the junction kept 3 bases outside the gene matches. The CDR3 reads CATSDWTGGYYGYTF. CDR3 nucleotide sequence: TGTGCCACCAGTGACTGGACAGGGGGCTACTATGGCTACACCTTC.

This rearrangement joins TRBV28 to TRBJ2-1, with D tentatively TRBD1 (5 bases). The CDR3 runs to 17 residues. Germline V gene sequence: CDR1 MDHEN, CDR2 SYDVKM. V was cut by 3 bases and J by 0 bases, with 15 bases left in between. In DNA form, the CDR3 reads TGTGCCAGCAGTTTTAATTTAGGGGTCAGCTCCTACAATGAGCAGTTCTTC. Translated, it gives CASSFNLGVSSYNEQFF.

In this sample, this clone turned up once. V is TRBV19 and J is TRBJ1-1, with a tentative D call TRBD1 (6 bases). Trimming took 9 bases from V and 4 from J, leaving 15 bases between them. Germline V CDR1 and CDR2: LNHDA, SQIVND (reference sequence). CDR3 length: 13 amino acids. As DNA, the CDR3 is TGTGCCAGCCGACGCAGGGGAGGCACTGAAGCTTTCTTT. Amino acid sequence: CASRRRGGTEAFF.